This TCR beta chain is from a study of blood T cell repertoires in COVID-19. The overall study: Specimens from acute and convalescent COVID-19 originated in the United States, Italy and Spain. T cells, B-cell-depleted T cells, or PBMCs provided the cDNA or gDNA that served as material.

This CDR3 region has 14 residues. V dropped 3 bases and J dropped 7 bases, with 13 bases sitting between them. CDR1 is MNHEY, CDR2 SVGAGI, per germline. Original methodology: Counts of nucleated cells, estimated from reference gene primer amplification, were obtained. Sequencing used immunoSEQ multiplex PCR; TCRdb keeps in-frame clones, though not all of them. V and J calls and clone size are copied from that table; D and trimming were computed from the DNA. The repertoire holds over 200,000 clones, roughly 94% seen once, with roughly 1.2% in the top ten. The TCR was taken from a man younger than 40 with acute or convalescent COVID-19. The chain links TRBV6-5 to TRBJ2-1, with D perhaps matching TRBD2 (5 bases). The material sequenced was peripheral blood. CDR3: CASSYREAFNEQFF. The CDR3 DNA is TGTGCCAGCAGTTATCGGGAAGCCTTTAATGAGCAGTTCTTC.